Below, 12 T cell receptor beta chains from the same sample are listed, as sequenced in a study of blood T cell repertoires in COVID-19 (dated by TCRdb to 2018 to 2021). To prepare the library, the immunoSEQ multiplex PCR assay was applied. TCRdb obtained this table from immuneACCESS and retained in-frame rearrangements with V and J assigned. These tables miss some clones; where compared with another copy, unresolved V genes account for less than half of the shortfall, and the remainder is unexplained. This sample gives about 100,000 clones in total; around four fifths of them show up just once. The ten largest clonotypes hold around 4.3% of the sample. Sequencing input: peripheral blood. The receptors here all came from a human donor in a cohort sampled during active COVID-19.

The chain links TRBV10-3 to TRBJ2-1; 13 nucleotides line up with TRBD2. With 3 bases clipped from V and 6 bases from J, the junction kept 2 bases outside the gene matches. CDR3 size: 15 residues. The V gene's germline CDR1 is ENHRY and CDR2 SYGVKD. CDR3 residues: CAISELAGGANEQFF. CDR3 DNA sequence: TGTGCCATCAGTGAACTAGCGGGGGGGGCCAATGAGCAGTTCTTC.

This clone was observed a handful of times. This chain joins TRBV19 and TRBJ2-5; 14 nucleotides agree with TRBD2. Germline CDR1 LNHDA, CDR2 SQIVND (reference sequence). This CDR3 has 15 amino acids. The V gene end was trimmed by 6 bases and the J gene end by 5 bases; junction bases not matched to a gene: 5. This CDR3 reads CASRTSGGAIETQYF. In nucleotides, the CDR3 is TGTGCCAGTAGGACTAGCGGGGGGGCCATCGAGACCCAGTACTTC.

This chain links TRBV28 with TRBJ2-7; 7 nucleotides line up with TRBD2. The CDR3 loop spans 15 amino acids. The V and J ends lost 3 bases and 5 bases, in that order; junction bases with no gene match: 10. CDR1 is MDHEN and CDR2 is SYDVKM in the germline V gene. CDR3 sequence (DNA): TGTGCCAGCAGTTTTGGGGGGACTACGCAAAACGAGCAGTACTTC. Encoded protein: CASSFGGTTQNEQYF.

The chain has TRBV11-2 and TRBJ1-1; D remains unclear. In germline, CDR1 is SGHAT, CDR2 FQNNGV. The ends were cut back, 2 bases at V and 0 bases at J, with 4 bases in the middle. CDR3 size: 13 residues. The CDR3 DNA reads as TGTGCCAGCAGCTTATCTCTGAACACTGAAGCTTTCTTT. Amino acids: CASSLSLNTEAFF.

This chain connects TRBV7-2 to TRBJ1-1; no firm D call. Germline CDR1 reads SGHTA; CDR2 reads FQGNSA. Trimming took off 5 bases at V and 5 bases at J, with 12 bases between the two ends. This CDR3 has 13 amino acids. The CDR3 nucleotides read TGTGCCAGCAGCCAACAATCGAAAACTGAAGCTTTCTTT. The encoded protein is CASSQQSKTEAFF.

V gene TRBV7-9 combines with J gene TRBJ1-2, with TRBD1 as a possible D gene (5 bases). CDR1 and CDR2 from the germline V gene are SEHNR and FQNEAQ (reference sequence). The CDR3 totals 14 residues. Deletions cut 2 bases from V and 2 bases from J, with 9 bases between. The chain's CDR3 is CASSLYGGNYGYTF. The CDR3, as DNA: TGTGCCAGCAGCTTATATGGGGGGAACTATGGCTACACCTTC.

This clone was seen a handful of times. The chain recombines TRBV5-1 with TRBJ1-5, with unresolved D. CDR3 length equals 14 residues. Germline CDR1 reads SGHRS; CDR2 reads YFSETQ. V shed 3 bases and J shed 4 bases, with 11 bases lying between them. Here the CDR3 reads CASSSGQPNQPQHF. CDR3 nucleotides: TGCGCCAGCAGCTCTGGGCAGCCTAATCAGCCCCAGCATTTT.

The chain is built from TRBV2 and TRBJ2-3, with 8 bases matching TRBD1. CDR3 size: 15 residues. CDR1 and CDR2 from the germline V gene are SNHLY and FYNNEI. Losses at the gene ends were 11 bases for V and 0 bases for J; bases not matched to a gene: 10. The CDR3 DNA reads as TGTGCCGGTCGCGGACAGGGAATTAGCACAGATACGCAGTATTTT. Its protein is CAGRGQGISTDTQYF.

CDR3 bases: TGTGCCAGCTCACGGGGCAGTGAAGCTTTCTTT. It specifies CASSRGSEAFF. The chain links TRBV18 to TRBJ1-1, with D possibly matching TRBD1 (5 bases). The germline CDR1 and CDR2 sequences are KGHSH and LQKENI. Trimming pared 4 bases from V and 7 bases from J, leaving 7 bases between. The CDR3 runs 11 residues.

The CDR3 bases are TGTGCCAGCAGTGAAGAGCTCGGCTCCTACAATGAGCAGTTCTTC. Residues: CASSEELGSYNEQFF. The chain is built from TRBV6-1 and TRBJ2-1; no clear D. Germline assignment: CDR1 MNHNS and CDR2 SASEGT. This CDR3 has 15 residues. The V and J ends lost 1 base and 0 bases respectively, with 7 bases between them.

This chain links TRBV5-1 with TRBJ2-7; the match to TRBD1 covers 10 bases. The V and J ends lost 1 base and 6 bases, in that order; junction bases with no gene match: 10. The germline V gene encodes CDR1 SGHRS and CDR2 YFSETQ. The CDR3 consists of 16 residues. The CDR3 spells CASSLIGQTGGVEQYF. In nucleotides, the CDR3 is TGCGCCAGCAGCTTGATCGGGCAGACAGGGGGCGTCGAGCAGTACTTC.

The chain has TRBV9 and TRBJ1-3; 7 nucleotides line up with TRBD1. Germline CDR1 is SGDLS and CDR2 is YYNGEE. Unmatched junction bases numbered 3, after V lost 3 bases and J lost 0 bases. The CDR3 length is 15 residues. The CDR3 loop reads CASSADRASGNTIYF. For the CDR3, the DNA is TGTGCCAGCAGCGCCGACAGGGCCTCTGGAAACACCATATATTTT.